The 28 T cell receptor beta chains reported below all come from one sample, sequenced in a study of blood T cell repertoires in COVID-19 (TCRdb year 2020). Library preparation was by the immunoSEQ multiplex PCR assay. TCRdb mirrors the immuneACCESS table, restricted to in-frame sequences. Some clones are absent from its copies; in checked studies, under half trace to an unresolved V gene, and the reason for the others is unknown. The sample table shows about 74,000 clones, and roughly nine tenths are seen once. The ten top clones hold about 8.9% of the sample. Material for sequencing was peripheral blood. The receptors stem from a human donor in a cohort sampled during active COVID-19.

This sequence joins TRBV5-1 and TRBJ2-2; 7 bases align to TRBD1. J was trimmed by 2 bases and V by 0 bases; bases with no gene match: 1. The CDR3 runs 15 residues. From germline, CDR1 is SGHRS and CDR2 YFSETQ. CDR3: CASSLDRGNTGELFF. CDR3 sequence (DNA): TGCGCCAGCAGCTTGGACAGGGGTAACACCGGGGAGCTGTTTTTT.

The V call is TRBV7-9, the J call TRBJ2-5; 8 bases map to TRBD1. After removal of 2 bases from V and 3 bases from J, the junction contained 5 bases not matched to a gene. The CDR3 extends over 15 amino acids. Germline V lookup: CDR1 SEHNR, CDR2 FQNEAQ (reference sequence). CDR3: CASSLQPGQEETQYF. In nucleotides, the CDR3 is TGTGCCAGCAGCTTACAGCCGGGACAGGAAGAGACCCAGTACTTC. The whole variable domain, filled in from reference TRBV7-9 and TRBJ2-5, reads DTGVSQNPRHKITKRGQNVTFRCDPISEHNRLYWYRQTLGQGPEFLTYFQNEAQLEKSRLLSDRFSAERPKGSFSTLEIQRTEQGDSAMYLCASSLQPGQEETQYFGPGTRLLVL.

This clone was counted once. This chain joins TRBV9 and TRBJ1-2; the D gene is possibly TRBD1 (6 bases). The V gene's germline CDR1 is SGDLS and CDR2 YYNGEE. Trimming pared 4 bases from V and 7 bases from J, leaving 14 bases between. CDR3 length: 13 amino acids. CDR3 sequence (DNA): TGTGCCAGCAGCCGACCAGGGGCAGCTGGCTACACCTTC. Amino acid sequence: CASSRPGAAGYTF. Filled out from reference TRBV9 and TRBJ1-2, the complete variable domain reads DSGVTQTPKHLITATGQRVTLRCSPRSGDLSVYWYQQSLDQGLQFLIQYYNGEERAKGNILERFSAQQFPDLHSELNLSSLELGDSALYFCASSRPGAAGYTFGSGTRLTVV.

The chain combines TRBV6-1 with TRBJ2-5, with a weak D call TRBD2 (6 bases). With 2 bases removed from V and 4 bases from J, the gap between germline ends came to 14 bases. The CDR3 length is 15 residues. The germline V gene encodes CDR1 MNHNS and CDR2 SASEGT. As DNA, the CDR3 is TGTGCCAGCAGTGAAATAGTCGGGAGTGGAGAGACCCAGTACTTC. Translating gives CASSEIVGSGETQYF.

This clone has more than one count but fewer than ten. The rearrangement links TRBV30 to TRBJ1-2, with 8 bases aligning to TRBD1. This CDR3 is built from 13 residues. Per germline, CDR1 GTSNPN and CDR2 SVGIG (reference sequence). With 3 bases clipped from V and 7 bases from J, the junction kept 7 bases outside the gene matches. The CDR3 loop reads CAWRAGQVSGYTF. The CDR3 nucleotides read TGTGCCTGGAGGGCGGGACAGGTGTCTGGCTACACCTTC.

This clone was observed a single time. This chain links TRBV30 with TRBJ2-7; 7 bases are a match to TRBD1. The junction had 7 bases not matched to a gene; V was cut back by 0 bases and J by 5 bases. The CDR3 runs to 14 residues. The germline V gene encodes CDR1 GTSNPN and CDR2 SVGIG (reference sequence). CDR3 sequence: CAWSVTGLKNEQYF. The CDR3, as DNA: TGTGCCTGGAGTGTGACAGGGTTAAAGAACGAGCAGTACTTC.

The chain is built from TRBV5-5 and TRBJ2-5; D perhaps matches TRBD2 (5 bases). CDR1 and CDR2 (germline): SGHKS, YYEKEE (reference sequence). The CDR3 is 14 amino acids. V was pared by 2 bases and J by 1 base, with 9 bases between. CDR3 sequence (DNA): TGTGCCAGCAGCTTTCCAACTAGCCAAGAGACCCAGTACTTC. Amino acids: CASSFPTSQETQYF.

This clone showed up just once. This rearrangement joins TRBV11-2 to TRBJ2-3, with 9 bases lining up with TRBD2. The CDR3 spans 17 residues. V was clipped by 5 bases and J by 5 bases; unmatched bases: 14. Germline V gives CDR1 SGHAT, CDR2 FQNNGV. CDR3 loop: CASSLRGREGLGDTQYF. The CDR3 region has the DNA TGTGCCAGCAGCCTAAGAGGGCGGGAGGGCCTCGGAGATACGCAGTATTTT.

V usage is TRBV27 and J usage is TRBJ2-4; 8 positions agree with TRBD1. V shed 6 bases, J shed 1 base, and the junction held 5 bases outside the gene matches. From germline, CDR1 is MNHEY and CDR2 SMNVEV (reference sequence). The CDR3 contains 15 residues. The CDR3 coding sequence is TGTGCCAGCAGCCGGACAGGGTCGGCCAAAAACATTCAGTACTTC. Residues: CASSRTGSAKNIQYF.

This sequence joins TRBV7-2 and TRBJ2-5, with D unclear. V lost 0 bases and J lost 2, with 13 bases in between. The germline gives CDR1 SGHTA, CDR2 FQGNSA. This CDR3 has 16 residues. DNA of the CDR3: TGTGCCAGCAGCTTAGCGCCGACCACGACACAAGAGACCCAGTACTTC. The encoded protein is CASSLAPTTTQETQYF.

V and J are TRBV3-1 (or the pseudogene TRBV3-2) and TRBJ2-6; weak D call: TRBD1 (5 bases). The V end was cut by 1 base, the J end by 0 bases, with 13 bases between. The CDR3 runs to 18 residues. CDR1 is LGHDT and CDR2 is YNNKEL in the germline V gene (reference sequence). The CDR3 DNA is TGTGCCAGCAGCCAAGTAGGAGACAGCCACTCTGGGGCCAACGTCCTGACTTTC. It yields the protein CASSQVGDSHSGANVLTF.

CDR3 amino acids: CASSLQQGSLNEQFF. DNA for the CDR3: TGCGCCAGCAGCTTGCAACAGGGGTCCTTAAATGAGCAGTTCTTC. V gene TRBV5-1 combines with J gene TRBJ2-1; TRBD1 matches at 7 bases. There are 15 residues in the CDR3. CDR1 is SGHRS, CDR2 YFSETQ, per germline. The ends lost 1 base at V and 7 bases at J; junction bases unmatched: 8.

The rearrangement links TRBV15 to TRBJ1-2; perhaps TRBD1 as D (6 bases). The ends were cut back, 1 base at V and 8 bases at J, with 14 bases in the middle. CDR1 and CDR2 (germline): LNHNV, YYDKDF (reference sequence). The CDR3 runs to 14 residues. The CDR3 reads CATSRVGQPRGYTF. CDR3 DNA: TGTGCCACCAGCAGAGTAGGACAGCCTCGGGGCTACACCTTC.

The chain employs TRBV7-2 and TRBJ1-2, with D unclear. The CDR3 totals 14 residues. CDR1 and CDR2 from the germline V gene are SGHTA and FQGNSA. Deletions cut 5 bases from V and 6 bases from J, with 16 bases between. CDR3 bases: TGTGCCAGCAGCCCAGGCGGGATCGACAATGGCTACACCTTC. Residues: CASSPGGIDNGYTF.

The chain couples TRBV29-1 to TRBJ2-1; 10 bases agree with TRBD2. Trimming cost V 1 base and J 4 bases; bases outside gene matches: 1. This CDR3 is built from 14 residues. Germline CDR1 is SQVTM and CDR2 is ANQGSEA. CDR3 loop: CSVEVAGGYNEQFF. The CDR3 DNA is TGCAGCGTTGAAGTAGCGGGAGGATACAATGAGCAGTTCTTC.

As to this clone: The junction and the germline gene differ at one end; a read error may be behind it. Other DNA sequences in the same sample also yield this CDR3. The V call is TRBV15, the J call TRBJ1-1; D perhaps matches TRBD1 (5 bases). The CDR3 totals 16 residues. Germline V gene lookup returns CDR1 LNHNV and CDR2 YYDKDF (reference sequence). CDR3 coding DNA: TGTGCCACCAGCAGAGTTAGGGCTACAGGTCCCACTGAAGCCTTCTTT. As protein: CATSRVRATGPTEAFF.

DNA for the CDR3: TGTGCCAGCAGTTTAAACACATATGCAACTAATGAAAAACTGTTTTTT. Translation gives CASSLNTYATNEKLFF. The rearrangement links TRBV27 to TRBJ1-4; D is unresolved. Germline-derived CDR1 and CDR2 are MNHEY and SMNVEV (reference sequence). V dropped 2 bases and J dropped 0 bases, with 10 bases sitting between them. The CDR3 has 16 residues.

V gene TRBV11-2 combines with J gene TRBJ1-1; D not certain. The CDR3 runs to 12 residues. V was trimmed by 2 bases and J by 8 bases, leaving 9 bases between them. Germline values: CDR1 SGHAT, CDR2 FQNNGV. The CDR3 coding sequence is TGTGCCAGCAGCTTATTGGCAGTCGAAGCTTTCTTT. This sequence encodes CASSLLAVEAFF.

The sample holds one count of this clone. J is TRBJ2-1 and V is TRBV7-9; TRBD2 might be the D (5 bases). From germline, CDR1 is SEHNR and CDR2 FQNEAQ (reference sequence). The CDR3 covers 14 residues. V was clipped by 5 bases and J by 6 bases, with 14 bases between them. The CDR3 loop is CASSQEDGGNEQFF. For the CDR3, the DNA is TGTGCCAGCAGCCAGGAGGACGGCGGCAATGAGCAGTTCTTC. Variable domain in full (rest from reference TRBV7-9 and TRBJ2-1): DTGVSQNPRHKITKRGQNVTFRCDPISEHNRLYWYRQTLGQGPEFLTYFQNEAQLEKSRLLSDRFSAERPKGSFSTLEIQRTEQGDSAMYLCASSQEDGGNEQFFGPGTRLTVL.

This clone was counted between two and nine times. One junction end does not reproduce the germline sequence, and a read error may be involved. This chain links TRBV27 with TRBJ2-3, with a tentative D call TRBD2 (5 bases). Germline CDR1 and CDR2: MNHEY and SMNVEV (reference sequence). The length of the CDR3 is 14 residues. Written as DNA, the CDR3 is TGTGCCAGCATTTTAAGGTCAGGAGGCGATACGCAGTATTTT. It codes for CASILRSGGDTQYF.

The chain combines TRBV7-8 with TRBJ1-1; no reliable D call. V dropped 6 bases and J dropped 8 bases, with 10 bases sitting between them. The CDR3 consists of 11 residues. The V gene's germline CDR1 is SGHVS and CDR2 FQNEAQ. CDR3 residues: CASSLAREAFF. The DNA for the CDR3 is TGTGCCAGCAGTCTAGCGAGGGAAGCTTTCTTT.

A single count supports this clone. J is TRBJ2-6 and V is TRBV7-3; 8 bases are a match to TRBD2. Germline CDR1 and CDR2: SGHTA and FQGTGA. This CDR3 spans 17 amino acids. V lost 5 bases, J lost 1 base, and 7 bases stayed unmatched. As DNA, the CDR3 is TGTGCCAGCAGCCGCGGCGCGGGAGGTTCTGGGGCCAACGTCCTGACTTTC. It yields the protein CASSRGAGGSGANVLTF.

This clone was seen more than once but under ten times. The chain uses TRBV6-2 or TRBV6-3 and TRBJ1-1, with D maybe TRBD1 (6 bases). The V gene's germline CDR1 is MNHEY and CDR2 SVGEGT. The CDR3 has 15 amino acids. V was trimmed by 4 bases and J by 4 bases, leaving 16 bases between them. CDR3 nucleotides: TGTGCCAGCAGTTCTAATCAGGGGACGGGCACTGAAGCTTTCTTT. It specifies CASSSNQGTGTEAFF.

The chain recombines TRBV6-4 with TRBJ2-2; 7 nucleotides line up with TRBD2. Germline lookup yields CDR1 MRHNA and CDR2 SNTAGT. The CDR3 contains 15 residues. V dropped 3 bases and J dropped 4; count of bases not matched to a gene: 5. The CDR3 DNA reads TGTGCCAGCAGTGAAGTACTAGCGAGCACCGGGGAGCTGTTTTTT. It codes for CASSEVLASTGELFF.

This clone appeared once. This sequence joins TRBV14 and TRBJ2-1; D is ambiguous. CDR3 size: 14 residues. V lost 0 bases and J 4 bases, leaving 7 bases between the germline ends. Per germline, CDR1 SGHDN and CDR2 FVKESK. The CDR3 coding sequence is TGTGCCAGCAGCCAAGACCCTTTATACAATGAGCAGTTCTTC. Its translation is CASSQDPLYNEQFF.

J is TRBJ1-4 and V is TRBV19; the match to TRBD1 covers 8 bases. With 10 bases clipped from V and 8 bases from J, the junction kept 12 bases outside the gene matches. The CDR3 loop spans 14 amino acids. The germline V gene has CDR1 LNHDA and CDR2 SQIVND (reference sequence). In nucleotides, the CDR3 is TGTGCCACCAGCGACTGGACAGGGCGCGAAAAACTGTTTTTT. Protein: CATSDWTGREKLFF.

J is TRBJ1-5 and V is TRBV19, with 7 bases lining up with TRBD1. The CDR3 has 16 residues. The germline CDR1 and CDR2 sequences are LNHDA and SQIVND (reference sequence). Trimming took 5 bases from V and 4 from J; bases not matched to a gene: 11. CDR3 coding DNA: TGTGCCAGTAGTTTACAGGGGAAGGGCTGGAATCAGCCCCAGCATTTT. This encodes CASSLQGKGWNQPQHF.

CDR3 loop: CASSPQFPAYEQYF. The CDR3 DNA reads TGTGCCAGCAGCCCGCAATTCCCAGCCTACGAGCAGTACTTC. The chain couples TRBV7-2 to TRBJ2-7, with D hard to call. In germline, CDR1 is SGHTA, CDR2 FQGNSA. The CDR3 has 14 residues. The V and J ends lost 5 bases and 2 bases respectively, with 13 bases between them.